Following are 21 T cell receptor beta chains from one sample sequenced in a study. TCRdb independently ran MiXCR on the 5' RACE reads; one entry per CDR3 protein. The table has 10,000 or so distinct CDR3 sequences, 27% seen once. The sequenced sample consisted of naive CD4+ T cells sorted from a lymph node. This sample's subset: naive CD4+ T cells, CD4+CD45RA+CD25-. These receptors were collected from a female donor with breast cancer.

By share of the sample, this clonotype is medium-sized. The genes are TRBV7-9 and TRBJ1-4; 7 bases line up with TRBD1. V shed 5 bases and J 7 bases; nucleotides not matched to a gene: 16. The germline CDR1 and CDR2 sequences are SEHNR and FQNEAQ (reference sequence). The CDR3 is 17 residues long. The CDR3 is CASSPPLSRGHVEKLFF. The CDR3 DNA reads as TGTGCCAGCAGCCCGCCCCTTAGTAGGGGGCACGTTGAAAAACTGTTTTTT.

The chain has TRBV12-3 or TRBV12-4 and TRBJ1-1; 7 bases match TRBD1. V lost 6 bases and J lost 2; bases outside the gene matches: 12. This CDR3 has 16 amino acids. CDR3 DNA: TGTGCCAGCAGCCCCCCCATTACAGGGGCAAACACTGAAGCTTTCTTT. Residues: CASSPPITGANTEAFF.

This clonotype was recorded many times. The chain links TRBV4-1 to TRBJ2-6; possible D gene TRBD1, 5 bases. The V gene lost 0 bases and the J gene lost 0 bases, with 9 bases spanning the gap. Germline V lookup: CDR1 MGHRA, CDR2 YSYEKL. The CDR3 extends over 17 amino acids. Here the CDR3 DNA reads TGCGCCAGCAGCCAAGATCGACAGACCTCTGGGGCCAACGTCCTGACTTTC. It translates to CASSQDRQTSGANVLTF.

This clonotype was seen ten or more times. One base away lies a much larger clone, so this may be a sequencing read error. J is TRBJ1-2 and V is TRBV15, with D tentatively TRBD1 (5 bases). The CDR3 contains 14 residues. The germline gives CDR1 LNHNV, CDR2 YYDKDF (reference sequence). This CDR3 is CATSRDRGNYGCTF. Here the CDR3 DNA reads TGTGCCACCAGCAGAGATCGGGGGAACTATGGCTGCACCTTC.

Note on this clonotype: At one boundary the junction diverges from the germline segment, which might be a read error. The chain couples TRBV5-1 to TRBJ2-5; no definite D call. Germline CDR1 SGHRS, CDR2 YFSETQ. The CDR3 contains 15 residues. CDR3 sequence (DNA): TGCGCCAGCAGCTTTTTTTCAGAGGTCTCAGAGACCCGGTACTTC. Translating gives CASSFFSEVSETRYF.

This chain uses TRBV2 with TRBJ2-1, with D tentatively TRBD1 (6 bases). V was cut by 10 bases and J by 0 bases, with 16 bases left in between. The CDR3 consists of 15 residues. Germline V gene sequence: CDR1 SNHLY, CDR2 FYNNEI. CDR3: CATQKGESSYNEQFF. CDR3 sequence (DNA): TGTGCCACACAGAAGGGGGAGAGCTCCTACAATGAGCAGTTCTTC. The full variable domain, its missing parts supplied by reference TRBV2 and TRBJ2-1, is EPEVTQTPSHQVTQMGQEVILRCVPISNHLYFYWYRQILGQKVEFLVSFYNNEISEKSEIFDDQFSVERPDGSNFTLKIRSTKLEDSAMYFCATQKGESSYNEQFFGPGTRLTVL.

Within the sample, this clonotype is medium-sized. This chain connects TRBV20-1 to TRBJ2-7; D gene uncertain. The CDR3 sequence is 12 residues long. V lost 5 bases to trimming and J lost 0 bases, with 8 bases between them. Germline loops: CDR1 DFQATT, CDR2 SNEGSKA (reference sequence). The chain's CDR3 is CSASSPSYEQYF. As DNA, the CDR3 is TGCAGTGCTTCGTCCCCCTCCTACGAGCAGTACTTC.

This clonotype was seen at least ten times. The chain employs TRBV24-1 and TRBJ1-1, with D possibly matching TRBD1 (5 bases). This CDR3 spans 13 amino acids. Germline V gene data show CDR1 as KGHDR and CDR2 as SFDVKD. V dropped 5 bases and J dropped 4 bases, with 10 bases sitting between them. CDR3 region: CATSAQGLTEAFF. The CDR3 DNA reads as TGTGCCACCAGTGCGCAGGGACTCACTGAAGCTTTCTTT.

In its sample, this clonotype is medium-sized. The chain joins TRBV7-9 to TRBJ1-1; 8 bases line up with TRBD1. Germline CDR1 SEHNR, CDR2 FQNEAQ (reference sequence). The length of the CDR3 is 13 residues. Germline trimming cut 5 bases from V and 2 bases from J; bases unmatched to any gene: 1. CDR3 sequence reads: CASSGQGNTEAFF. The CDR3 DNA follows: TGTGCCAGCAGCGGACAGGGAAACACTGAAGCTTTCTTT.

V gene TRBV29-1 combines with J gene TRBJ1-1; D ambiguous. The V end was cut by 3 bases, the J end by 7 bases, with 9 bases between. Germline CDR1 and CDR2: SQVTM and ANQGSEA. This CDR3 has 11 amino acids. The CDR3 protein is CSVEEDGEAFF. As DNA, the CDR3 is TGCAGCGTTGAGGAAGACGGTGAAGCTTTCTTT.

This clonotype was seen repeatedly, ten times or more. V is TRBV7-9 and J is TRBJ2-3; TRBD2 agrees at 7 bases. Germline V gene sequence: CDR1 SEHNR, CDR2 FQNEAQ (reference sequence). CDR3 length: 19 amino acids. Germline trimming cut 5 bases from V and 1 base from J; bases unmatched to any gene: 18. CDR3 nucleotide sequence: TGTGCCAGCAGCATATTATCCAGCGGGGACTGGTGGGGCACAGATACGCAGTATTTT. This translates into CASSILSSGDWWGTDTQYF. Variable domain in full (rest from reference TRBV7-9 and TRBJ2-3): DTGVSQNPRHKITKRGQNVTFRCDPISEHNRLYWYRQTLGQGPEFLTYFQNEAQLEKSRLLSDRFSAERPKGSFSTLEIQRTEQGDSAMYLCASSILSSGDWWGTDTQYFGPGTRLTVL.

This clonotype was observed at least ten times. V usage is TRBV6-6 and J usage is TRBJ2-7; TRBD2 matches at 8 bases. The CDR3 has 13 amino acids. V trimming: 11 bases; J trimming: 3 bases; junction bases outside the gene matches: 9. Germline V gene data show CDR1 as MNHNY and CDR2 as SVGAGI (reference sequence). The CDR3 reads CAGIAGGVYEQYF. CDR3 bases: TGTGCCGGCATCGCGGGGGGCGTCTACGAGCAGTACTTC.

This clonotype showed up many times. This chain links TRBV20-1 with TRBJ2-1; no reliable D call. Trimming shortened V by 4 bases and J by 0 bases, and 16 bases separated the two germline ends. Germline V gene lookup returns CDR1 DFQATT and CDR2 SNEGSKA (reference sequence). The CDR3 totals 16 residues. DNA of the CDR3: TGCAGTGCTACCCATAAGCGCCAGAGCTCCTACAATGAGCAGTTCTTC. It translates to CSATHKRQSSYNEQFF.

This chain connects TRBV24-1 to TRBJ2-1; TRBD2 matches 10 bases. The ends lost 3 bases at V and 4 bases at J; junction bases unmatched: 8. The V gene's germline CDR1 is KGHDR and CDR2 SFDVKD. The CDR3 spans 17 residues. CDR3 loop: CATSDGAGTSAYNEQFF. The CDR3 bases are TGTGCCACCAGTGATGGGGCCGGGACTAGCGCGTACAATGAGCAGTTCTTC.

In its sample, this clonotype ranks as medium-sized. The chain uses TRBV5-1 and TRBJ2-5; D may be TRBD2 (7 bases). Trimming pared 2 bases from V and 4 bases from J, leaving 12 bases between. Germline CDR1 reads SGHRS; CDR2 reads YFSETQ. The CDR3 is 14 residues long. CDR3 DNA sequence: TGCGCCAGCAGCTTTGCGGGGGCGGGAGAGACCCAGTACTTC. Residues: CASSFAGAGETQYF.

This clonotype was seen once. This CDR3 fails to terminate in the conserved phenylalanine or tryptophan, so it likely reflects a read error. V gene TRBV5-4 combines with J gene TRBJ2-2; 8 bases map to TRBD2. The length of the CDR3 is 13 residues. Germline V CDR1 and CDR2: SGHNT, YYREEE (reference sequence). The V gene end was trimmed by 7 bases and the J gene end by 3 bases; junction bases not matched to a gene: 2. CDR3 sequence (DNA): TGTGCCAGCCACGGGGGGGACACCGGGGAGCTGTTTCTT. Amino acids: CASHGGDTGELFL.

This clonotype showed up many times. J is TRBJ2-6 and V is TRBV24-1; TRBD1 aligns across 8 bases. The CDR3 is made up of 17 amino acids. The J segment lost 0 bases and the V segment lost 3 bases, leaving 3 bases of the junction unmatched. Germline V CDR1 and CDR2: KGHDR, SFDVKD. DNA for the CDR3: TGTGCCACCAGTGATCGGGACAGGTCCTCTGGGGCCAACGTCCTGACTTTC. Translating it yields CATSDRDRSSGANVLTF.

Ten or more counts support this clonotype. The chain carries TRBV19 and TRBJ2-1; D possibly corresponds to TRBD1 (5 bases). Trimming pared 4 bases from V and 3 bases from J, leaving 13 bases between. CDR3 length equals 15 residues. The germline V gene has CDR1 LNHDA and CDR2 SQIVND (reference sequence). CDR3 region: CASSSLQGDYNEQFF. The CDR3 coding sequence is TGTGCCAGTAGTAGTTTGCAGGGTGACTACAATGAGCAGTTCTTC. Looking up the rest from reference TRBV19 and TRBJ2-1 gives the full variable domain: DGGITQSPKYLFRKEGQNVTLSCEQNLNHDAMYWYRQDPGQGLRLIYYSQIVNDFQKGDIAEGYSVSREKKESFPLTVTSAQKNPTAFYLCASSSLQGDYNEQFFGPGTRLTVL.

Of note for this clonotype: A much bigger clone sits one base away, suggesting this may be a read error. Since the CDR3 does not end with the conserved phenylalanine or tryptophan, this likely comes from a read error. Because the CDR3's place on the DNA is in doubt, the DNA is left out and the CDR3 is given as listed by TCRdb. The V gene is TRBV2, the J gene TRBJ1-2; the D call TRBD1 from the table was never checked on the DNA. The CDR3 totals 10 residues, both ends included. Germline-derived CDR1 and CDR2 are SNHLY and FYNNEI. CDR3 protein: CASSEARTEV.

This clonotype is labeled as medium-sized. The chain recombines TRBV10-3 with TRBJ2-1, with D unresolved. Germline lookup yields CDR1 ENHRY and CDR2 SYGVKD. The V end was cut by 0 bases, the J end by 1 base, with 10 bases between. There are 16 residues in the CDR3. The CDR3 region is CAISESPVSSYNEQFF. The CDR3 DNA is TGTGCCATCAGTGAGTCGCCGGTCTCGTCCTACAATGAGCAGTTCTTC.

This clonotype has a count of ten or more. Here the CDR3 reads CASSLTPGINYGYTF. For the CDR3, the DNA is TGTGCCAGCAGCCTAACCCCCGGCATTAACTATGGCTACACCTTC. The chain links TRBV9 to TRBJ1-2; no clear D. V shed 4 bases and J shed 1 base, with 14 bases lying between them. Germline V gene sequence: CDR1 SGDLS, CDR2 YYNGEE. The CDR3 loop spans 15 amino acids.